This TCR beta chain is from a study of blood T cell repertoires in COVID-19 (dated by TCRdb to 2018 to 2020). With respect to the entire study: The collaborator samples originated in the United States, Italy and Spain and spanned the acute and convalescent phases of COVID-19. The material from the prospective study consisted of cDNA or gDNA derived from T cells, B-cell-depleted T cells, or PBMCs. Samples came from the ongoing ImmuneRACE study (first 160 participants) plus 1,254 subjects from 6 global collaborators. Nearly every sample came with metadata listing a de-identified subject ID, COVID-19 status, age in years and sex. Where available, HLA class I and class II types were obtained from metadata supplied by the sample provider rather than from assay-based typing. Deeply sampled blood TCRbeta repertoires from subjects exposed to, actively infected with, or recovered from COVID-19 were included in the dataset. The repertoires were made available in a free public database intended to serve as a resource for research on the immune response to SARS-CoV-2. General findings and caveats noted by the study authors: Clinical and demographic metadata were provided uncurated, with the amount varying by source and participant.

As regards this clone: No cognate antigen has been identified for it. Base qualities are not at hand, and no much larger clone is one base apart.

CDR3 length: 14 amino acids, cysteine to phenylalanine. The DNA shown is the 42-base CDR3, in frame from base 1. Deletion took 1 base off V and 6 bases off J, with a span of 7 bases between the germline ends. CDR1 LGHDT and CDR2 YNNKEL were looked up in the germline V gene (reference sequence). TCRbeta CDR3 regions were amplified from genomic DNA by means of the immunoSEQ Assay, a bias-controlled multiplex PCR. Concerning the study's data processing: Within the assay, amplification of reference gene primers was used to estimate how many nucleated cells each sample contained. To quantify the absolute abundance of each unique TCRbeta CDR3 rearrangement, sequence reads were collapsed and filtered. For each sample, productive Simpson clonality was calculated as the square root of Simpson's diversity index across productive rearrangements. In its TCRdb copy, this immuneACCESS table keeps in-frame sequences only and misses some clones. Where compared with another copy, unresolved V genes explain less than half of these, and the others have no known cause. V and J calls and clone size are given by that table; D and trimming were obtained from the DNA. The sample table lists about 52,000 clones, around 88% of them with a count of one. Together, the top ten hold around 23% of the sample.

Collaborating institutions collected whole blood in K2EDTA tubes following their own protocols. For TCRbeta analysis, collaborator samples were shipped as frozen whole blood, as isolated PBMCs, or as DNA extracted from either sample type. The clonotype comes from a woman older than 75 with acute or convalescent COVID-19. In this chain, TRBV3-1 (or the pseudogene TRBV3-2) is recombined with TRBJ1-6, with no confidently assigned D gene. The sequencing input was peripheral blood. CDR3 sequence: CASSQVRGNSPLHF. Here is the DNA: TGTGCCAGCAGCCAAGTTCGGGGTAATTCACCCCTCCACTTT.